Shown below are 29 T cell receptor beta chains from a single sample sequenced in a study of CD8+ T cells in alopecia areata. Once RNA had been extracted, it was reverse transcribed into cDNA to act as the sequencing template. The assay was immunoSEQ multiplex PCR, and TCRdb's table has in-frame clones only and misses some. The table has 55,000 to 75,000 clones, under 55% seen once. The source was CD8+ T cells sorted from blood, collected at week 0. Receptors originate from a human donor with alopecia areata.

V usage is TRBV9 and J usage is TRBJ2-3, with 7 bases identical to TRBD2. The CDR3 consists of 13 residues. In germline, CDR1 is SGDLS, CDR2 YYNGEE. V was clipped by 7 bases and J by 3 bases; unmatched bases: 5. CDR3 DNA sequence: TGTGCCAGCGGGGCTAGCGGTACAGATACGCAGTATTTT. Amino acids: CASGASGTDTQYF.

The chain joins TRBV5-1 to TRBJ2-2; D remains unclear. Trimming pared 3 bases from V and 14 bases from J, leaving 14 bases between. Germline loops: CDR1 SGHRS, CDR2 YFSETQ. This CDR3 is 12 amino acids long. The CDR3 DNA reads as TGCGCCAGCAGCTCAGCAATGGACGGTCTGTTTTTT. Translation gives CASSSAMDGLFF.

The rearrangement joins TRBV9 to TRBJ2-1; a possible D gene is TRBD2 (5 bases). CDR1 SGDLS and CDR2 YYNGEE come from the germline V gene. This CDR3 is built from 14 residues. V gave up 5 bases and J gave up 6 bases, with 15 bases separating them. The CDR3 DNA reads TGTGCCAGCAGTGGCCGGGGAGACCCCAATGAGCAGTTCTTC. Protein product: CASSGRGDPNEQFF.

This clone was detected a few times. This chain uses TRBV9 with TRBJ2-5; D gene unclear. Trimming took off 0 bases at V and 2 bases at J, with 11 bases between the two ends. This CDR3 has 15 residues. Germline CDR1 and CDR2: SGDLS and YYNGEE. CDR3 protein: CASSVERLTQETQYF. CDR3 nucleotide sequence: TGTGCCAGCAGCGTAGAACGGTTGACGCAAGAGACCCAGTACTTC.

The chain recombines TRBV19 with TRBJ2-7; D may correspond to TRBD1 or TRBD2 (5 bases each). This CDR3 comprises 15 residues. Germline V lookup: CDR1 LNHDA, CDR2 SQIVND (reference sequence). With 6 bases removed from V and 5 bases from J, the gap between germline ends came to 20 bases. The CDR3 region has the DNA TGTGCCAGTAGCACCATAGGGACCCGTCGTGACGAGCAGTACTTC. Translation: CASSTIGTRRDEQYF.

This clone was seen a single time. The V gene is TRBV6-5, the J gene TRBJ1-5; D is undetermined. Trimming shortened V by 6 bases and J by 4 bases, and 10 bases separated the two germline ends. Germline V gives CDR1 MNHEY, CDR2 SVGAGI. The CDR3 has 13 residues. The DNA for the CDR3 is TGTGCCAGCAGCCCCCTGGGGAATCAGCCCCAGCATTTT. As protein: CASSPLGNQPQHF.

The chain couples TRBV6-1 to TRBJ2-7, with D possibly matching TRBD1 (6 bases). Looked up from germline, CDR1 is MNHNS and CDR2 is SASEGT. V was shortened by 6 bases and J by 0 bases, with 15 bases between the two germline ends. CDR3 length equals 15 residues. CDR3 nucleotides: TGTGCCAGCAGCCGACAGGTACGGGACTCCTACGAGCAGTACTTC. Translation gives CASSRQVRDSYEQYF.

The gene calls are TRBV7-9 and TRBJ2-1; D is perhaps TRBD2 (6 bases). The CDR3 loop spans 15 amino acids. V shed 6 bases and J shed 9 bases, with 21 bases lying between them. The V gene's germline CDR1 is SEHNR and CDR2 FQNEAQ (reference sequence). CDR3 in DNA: TGTGCCAGCAGTCCGGGAGCGGAGGGAGTAGGTGAGCAGTTCTTC. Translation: CASSPGAEGVGEQFF.

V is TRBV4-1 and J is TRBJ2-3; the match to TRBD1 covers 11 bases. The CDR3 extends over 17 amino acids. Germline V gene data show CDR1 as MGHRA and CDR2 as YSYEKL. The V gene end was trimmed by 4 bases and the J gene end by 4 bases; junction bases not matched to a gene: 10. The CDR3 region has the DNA TGCGCCAGCAGCCCCCCCCTTGGGACAGGGGGACCAGATACGCAGTATTTT. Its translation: CASSPPLGTGGPDTQYF.

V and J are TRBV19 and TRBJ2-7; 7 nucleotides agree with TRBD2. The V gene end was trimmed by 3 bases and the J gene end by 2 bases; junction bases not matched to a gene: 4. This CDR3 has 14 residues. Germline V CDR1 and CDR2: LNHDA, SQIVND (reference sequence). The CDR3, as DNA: TGTGCCAGTAGTATTTCTAGCGGCACCTACGAGCAGTACTTC. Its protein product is CASSISSGTYEQYF.

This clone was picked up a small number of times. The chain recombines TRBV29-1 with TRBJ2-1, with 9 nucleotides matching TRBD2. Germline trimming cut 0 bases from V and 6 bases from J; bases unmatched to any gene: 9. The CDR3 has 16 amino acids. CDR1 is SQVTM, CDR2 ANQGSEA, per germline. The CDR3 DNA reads TGCAGCGTTGAAGATCTTCGGCTAGCGGGGAGCAATGAGCAGTTCTTC. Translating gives CSVEDLRLAGSNEQFF.

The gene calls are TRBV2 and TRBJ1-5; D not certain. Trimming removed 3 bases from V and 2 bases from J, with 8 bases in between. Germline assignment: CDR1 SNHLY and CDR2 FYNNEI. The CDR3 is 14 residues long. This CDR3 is CASSDIGRNQPQHF. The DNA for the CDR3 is TGTGCCAGCAGTGATATAGGGCGCAATCAGCCCCAGCATTTT.

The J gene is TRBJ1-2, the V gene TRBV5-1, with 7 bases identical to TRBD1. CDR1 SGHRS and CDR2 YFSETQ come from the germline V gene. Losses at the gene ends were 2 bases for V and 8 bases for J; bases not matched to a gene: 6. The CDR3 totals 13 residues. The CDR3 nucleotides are TGCGCCAGCAGCTTTGGGACAGATACGGGCTACACCTTC. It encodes CASSFGTDTGYTF.

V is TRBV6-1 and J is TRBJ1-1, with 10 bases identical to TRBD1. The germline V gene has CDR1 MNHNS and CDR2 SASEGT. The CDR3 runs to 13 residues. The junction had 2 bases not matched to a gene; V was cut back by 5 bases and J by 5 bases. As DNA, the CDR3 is TGTGCCAGCAGTTGGACAGGGGGTACTGAAGCTTTCTTT. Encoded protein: CASSWTGGTEAFF.

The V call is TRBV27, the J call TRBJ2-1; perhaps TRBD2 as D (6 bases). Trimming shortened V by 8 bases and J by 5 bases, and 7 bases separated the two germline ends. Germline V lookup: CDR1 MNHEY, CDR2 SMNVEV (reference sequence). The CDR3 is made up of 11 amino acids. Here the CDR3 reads CASGGNNEQFF. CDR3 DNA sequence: TGTGCCAGCGGGGGGAACAATGAGCAGTTCTTC.

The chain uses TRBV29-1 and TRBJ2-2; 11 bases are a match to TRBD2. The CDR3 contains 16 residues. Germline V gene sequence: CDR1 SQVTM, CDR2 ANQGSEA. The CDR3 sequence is CSAILAGEGGTGELFF. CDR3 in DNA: TGCAGTGCAATACTAGCGGGAGAGGGGGGCACCGGGGAGCTGTTTTTT.

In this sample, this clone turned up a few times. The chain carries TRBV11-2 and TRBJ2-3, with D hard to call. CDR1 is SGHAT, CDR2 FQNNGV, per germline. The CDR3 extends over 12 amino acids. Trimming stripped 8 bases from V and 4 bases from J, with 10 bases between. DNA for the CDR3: TGTGCCAGCCGCGATGGCGCAGATACGCAGTATTTT. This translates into CASRDGADTQYF.

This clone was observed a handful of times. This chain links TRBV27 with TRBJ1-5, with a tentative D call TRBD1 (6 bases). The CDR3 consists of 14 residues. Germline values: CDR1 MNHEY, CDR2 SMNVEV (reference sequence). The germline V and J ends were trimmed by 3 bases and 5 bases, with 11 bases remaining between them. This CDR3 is CASSFGGPHQPQHF. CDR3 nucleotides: TGTGCCAGCAGTTTCGGGGGGCCGCATCAGCCCCAGCATTTT.

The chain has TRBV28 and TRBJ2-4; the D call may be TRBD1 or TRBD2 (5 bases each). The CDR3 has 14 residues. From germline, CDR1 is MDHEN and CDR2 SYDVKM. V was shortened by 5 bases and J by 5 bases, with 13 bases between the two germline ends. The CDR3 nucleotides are TGTGCCAGCAGTAATAGGGACGGACAAAACATTCAGTACTTC. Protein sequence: CASSNRDGQNIQYF.

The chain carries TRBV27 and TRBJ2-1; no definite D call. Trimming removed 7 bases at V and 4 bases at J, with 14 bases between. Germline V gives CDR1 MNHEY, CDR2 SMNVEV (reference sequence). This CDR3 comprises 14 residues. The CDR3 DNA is TGTGCCAGCAAGTATAACTCGCGGTACAATGAGCAGTTCTTC. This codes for CASKYNSRYNEQFF.

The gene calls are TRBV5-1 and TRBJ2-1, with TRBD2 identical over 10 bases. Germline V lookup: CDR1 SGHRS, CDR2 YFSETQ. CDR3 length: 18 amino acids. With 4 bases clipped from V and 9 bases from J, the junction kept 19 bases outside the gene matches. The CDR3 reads CASSETLAGVSSTGEQFF. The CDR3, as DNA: TGCGCCAGCAGCGAAACCCTAGCGGGAGTAAGTAGCACGGGTGAGCAGTTCTTC.

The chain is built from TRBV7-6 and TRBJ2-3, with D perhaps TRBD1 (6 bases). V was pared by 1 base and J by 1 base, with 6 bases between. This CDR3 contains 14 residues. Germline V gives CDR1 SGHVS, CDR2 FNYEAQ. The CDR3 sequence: CASSLEGGTDTQYF. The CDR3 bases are TGTGCCAGCAGCTTAGAGGGGGGCACAGATACGCAGTATTTT.

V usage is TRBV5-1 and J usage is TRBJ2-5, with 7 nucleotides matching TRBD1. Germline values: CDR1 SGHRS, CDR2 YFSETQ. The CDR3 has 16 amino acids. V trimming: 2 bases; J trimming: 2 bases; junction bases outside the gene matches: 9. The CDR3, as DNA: TGCGCCAGCAGCTTTCCTTCTGAGGGACAGCAAGAGACCCAGTACTTC. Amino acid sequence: CASSFPSEGQQETQYF.

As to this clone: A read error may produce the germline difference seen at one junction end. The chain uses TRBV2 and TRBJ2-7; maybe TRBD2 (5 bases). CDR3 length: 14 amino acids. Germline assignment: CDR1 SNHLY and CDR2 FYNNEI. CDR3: CASSQESGGGEQYF. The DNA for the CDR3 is TGCGCCAGCAGCCAAGAGTCAGGAGGAGGCGAGCAGTACTTC.

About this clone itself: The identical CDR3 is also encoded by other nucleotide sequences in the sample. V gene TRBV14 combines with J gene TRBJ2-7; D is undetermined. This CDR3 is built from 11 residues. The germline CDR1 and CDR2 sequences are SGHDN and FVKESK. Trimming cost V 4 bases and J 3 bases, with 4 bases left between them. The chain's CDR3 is CASSPGYEQYF. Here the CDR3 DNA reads TGTGCCAGCAGCCCCGGCTACGAGCAGTACTTC.

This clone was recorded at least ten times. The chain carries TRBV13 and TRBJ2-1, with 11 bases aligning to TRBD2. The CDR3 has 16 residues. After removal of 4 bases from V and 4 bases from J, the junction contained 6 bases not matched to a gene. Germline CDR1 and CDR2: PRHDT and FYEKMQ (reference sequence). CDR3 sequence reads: CASSSKLAGVYNEQFF. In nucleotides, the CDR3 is TGTGCCAGCAGCTCCAAACTAGCGGGAGTTTACAATGAGCAGTTCTTC.

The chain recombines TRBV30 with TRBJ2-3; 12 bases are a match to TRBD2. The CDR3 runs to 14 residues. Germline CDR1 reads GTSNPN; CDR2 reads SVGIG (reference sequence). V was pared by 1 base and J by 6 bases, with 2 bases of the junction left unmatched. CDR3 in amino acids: CAWSELAGGDTQYF. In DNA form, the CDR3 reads TGTGCCTGGAGTGAGCTAGCGGGAGGGGATACGCAGTATTTT.

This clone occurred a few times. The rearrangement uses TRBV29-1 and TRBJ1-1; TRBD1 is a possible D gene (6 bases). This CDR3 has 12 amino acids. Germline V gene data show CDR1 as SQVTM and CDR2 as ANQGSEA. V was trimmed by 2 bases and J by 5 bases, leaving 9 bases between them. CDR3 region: CSVELQGTEAFF. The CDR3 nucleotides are TGCAGCGTTGAACTACAGGGAACTGAAGCTTTCTTT. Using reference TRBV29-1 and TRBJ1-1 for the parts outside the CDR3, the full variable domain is SAVISQKPSRDICQRGTSLTIQCQVDSQVTMMFWYRQQPGQSLTLIATANQGSEATYESGFVIDKFPISRPNLTFSTLTVSNMSPEDSSIYLCSVELQGTEAFFGQGTRLTVV.

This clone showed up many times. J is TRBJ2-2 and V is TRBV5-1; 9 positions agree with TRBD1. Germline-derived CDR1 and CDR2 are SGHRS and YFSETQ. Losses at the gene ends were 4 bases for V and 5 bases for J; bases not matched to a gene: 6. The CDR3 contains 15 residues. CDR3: CASSGSGTGTGELFF. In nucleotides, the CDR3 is TGCGCCAGCAGCGGATCCGGGACAGGGACCGGGGAGCTGTTTTTT.